This TCR beta chain emerged from a study of T-cell reconstitution after alpha-beta-depleted transplantation in children. The junction had 4 bases not matched to a gene; V was cut back by 5 bases and J by 3 bases. The CDR3 is 16 residues long. CDR1 SGHTA and CDR2 FQGTGA come from the germline V gene. The TCRbeta library incorporated unique molecular identifiers. TCRdb re-called the PCR reads with MiXCR, one entry per CDR3 protein. The profile covers 500,000 or so distinct CDR3 sequences, with about 30% appearing a single time and 2% to 3% taken by the ten largest. The input for sequencing was PBMCs from the stem cell graft donor, taken from the stem cell graft. The rearrangement joins TRBV7-3 to TRBJ2-1; 13 bases agree with TRBD2. The source of this sequence is a human donor who donated a stem cell graft to a child with aplastic anemia. In nucleotides, the CDR3 is TGTGCCAGCAGCGCGAGGACTAGCGGGAGCTACAATGAGCAGTTCTTC. Translated, it gives CASSARTSGSYNEQFF.